A single sample gave rise to the 26 T cell receptor beta chains below, sequenced in a study of spatial heterogeneity in lung cancer. TCRdb reprocessed the 5' RACE reads via MiXCR and lists one record per CDR3 protein. The data show tens of thousands of distinct CDR3 sequences, 8% to 9% seen once. Time point of the sample: blood at routine non-recurrence follow-up after resection. The sequences come from PBMCs, collected at follow-up. All receptors come from a female donor with early-stage non-small cell lung cancer.

This clonotype was counted between two and nine times. The chain recombines TRBV6-5 with TRBJ2-2; D is unclear. Germline lookup yields CDR1 MNHEY and CDR2 SVGAGI. V lost 0 bases and J 0 bases, leaving 17 bases between the germline ends. This CDR3 has 19 residues. This chain's CDR3 is CASSYSNAPGASNTGELFF. CDR3 DNA sequence: TGTGCCAGCAGTTACTCGAACGCCCCAGGCGCCTCGAACACCGGGGAGCTGTTTTTT.

This clonotype occurred a few times. The V and J genes are TRBV25-1 and TRBJ2-6; TRBD2 is a possible D gene (6 bases). V was cut by 8 bases and J by 0 bases, with 14 bases left in between. The CDR3 is 16 amino acids. In germline, CDR1 is MGHDK, CDR2 SYGVNS. CDR3 sequence (DNA): TGTGCCAGCGGGGGGAAGAGATTCTCTGGGGCCAACGTCCTGACTTTC. Its protein is CASGGKRFSGANVLTF.

A few counts support this clonotype. This chain uses TRBV11-2 with TRBJ2-3, with 7 bases fitting TRBD2. V was pared by 4 bases and J by 3 bases, with 7 bases of the junction left unmatched. The CDR3 is 15 amino acids. Germline V gene sequence: CDR1 SGHAT, CDR2 FQNNGV. CDR3 coding DNA: TGTGCCAGCAGCTGGTCAGGGAGGGGAACAGATACGCAGTATTTT. As protein: CASSWSGRGTDTQYF.

This clonotype was seen a handful of times. This sequence joins TRBV20-1 and TRBJ1-4; 10 bases are shared with TRBD1. CDR1 DFQATT and CDR2 SNEGSKA come from the germline V gene (reference sequence). The CDR3 runs to 13 residues. V lost 4 bases to trimming and J lost 7 bases; unmatched junction nucleotides: 3. CDR3 DNA sequence: TGCAGTGCTAAGACAGGGGGCTCTGAAAAACTGTTTTTT. Translating gives CSAKTGGSEKLFF.

This clonotype was detected many times. V and J are TRBV24-1 and TRBJ2-5; D may be TRBD1 (8 bases). The CDR3 covers 15 residues. With 2 bases removed from V and 7 bases from J, the gap between germline ends came to 16 bases. Germline V gene sequence: CDR1 KGHDR, CDR2 SFDVKD. CDR3 coding DNA: TGTGCCACCAGTGATTCGCGGACAGGGAGGGCGACCCAGTACTTC. This translates into CATSDSRTGRATQYF.

The chain joins TRBV27 to TRBJ1-1; 10 nucleotides align to TRBD1. Germline CDR1 MNHEY, CDR2 SMNVEV (reference sequence). CDR3 length: 15 amino acids. J gave up 4 bases and V 5 bases, and 7 bases lay outside the gene matches. The CDR3 region has the DNA TGTGCCAGCAGTCCCCCCGGGACAGGGGCCACTGAAGCTTTCTTT. Encoded protein: CASSPPGTGATEAFF.

This clonotype was observed a few times. The chain has TRBV4-2 and TRBJ2-1; maybe TRBD2 (6 bases). Germline V CDR1 and CDR2: LGHNA, YNFKEQ. V gave up 1 base and J gave up 6 bases, with 13 bases separating them. CDR3 length: 15 residues. The CDR3 here is CASSQVGAGTNEQFF. The CDR3 nucleotides read TGTGCCAGCAGCCAAGTAGGGGCGGGAACCAATGAGCAGTTCTTC.

Remarks on this clonotype: A much more abundant neighbour one base away suggests this may be a read error. V usage is TRBV6-1 and J usage is TRBJ2-5, with D hard to call. The CDR3 extends over 11 amino acids. The germline V gene encodes CDR1 MNHNS and CDR2 SASEGT. The CDR3 here is CANSVGETQYF. The CDR3 DNA reads as TGTGCCAACAGTGTTGGGGAGACCCAGTACTTC.

This clonotype was recorded at least ten times. The J gene is TRBJ1-5, the V gene TRBV30, with 7 bases lining up with TRBD1. V trimming: 2 bases; J trimming: 4 bases; junction bases outside the gene matches: 2. The germline CDR1 and CDR2 sequences are GTSNPN and SVGIG (reference sequence). This CDR3 comprises 13 residues. The CDR3 loop is CAWSRRGNQPQHF. CDR3 in DNA: TGTGCCTGGAGTCGCAGGGGGAATCAGCCCCAGCATTTT.

This clonotype was seen at least ten times. The V and J genes are TRBV7-6 and TRBJ2-3; 10 positions agree with TRBD2. Germline V CDR1 and CDR2: SGHVS, FNYEAQ. CDR3 length: 16 residues. V lost 4 bases, J lost 0 bases, and 4 bases stayed unmatched. The CDR3 coding sequence is TGTGCCAGCAGCTGGGCAGCGGGAGGGAGCACAGATACGCAGTATTTT. Encoded protein: CASSWAAGGSTDTQYF. The variable domain in full, with the rest retrieved from reference TRBV7-6 and TRBJ2-3, is GAGVSQSPRYKVTKRGQDVALRCDPISGHVSLYWYRQALGQGPEFLTYFNYEAQQDKSGLPNDRFSAERPEGSISTLTIQRTEQRDSAMYRCASSWAAGGSTDTQYFGPGTRLTVL.

Many counts were recorded for this clonotype. V is TRBV5-1 and J is TRBJ1-1; possible D gene TRBD1, 5 bases. The germline V and J ends were trimmed by 2 bases and 2 bases, with 10 bases remaining between them. The germline V gene encodes CDR1 SGHRS and CDR2 YFSETQ. This CDR3 is built from 14 residues. The CDR3 sequence: CASSFTGGNTEAFF. The CDR3 DNA reads TGCGCCAGCAGCTTTACGGGGGGAAACACTGAAGCTTTCTTT. The full variable domain, completed using reference TRBV5-1 and TRBJ1-1, is KAGVTQTPRYLIKTRGQQVTLSCSPISGHRSVSWYQQTPGQGLQFLFEYFSETQRNKGNFPGRFSGRQFSNSRSEMNVSTLELGDSALYLCASSFTGGNTEAFFGQGTRLTVV.

This clonotype was seen a single time. With a much larger clone just one base away, this may be a read error. J is TRBJ2-1 and V is TRBV28; possible D gene TRBD2, 5 bases. The CDR3 is 15 residues long. Germline V gene lookup returns CDR1 MDHEN and CDR2 SYDVKM. This CDR3 reads CAGSSPAESYNEQFF. The CDR3 DNA reads as TGTGCCGGCAGTTCGCCAGCGGAATCCTACAATGAGCAGTTCTTC.

This clonotype was picked up many times. This chain connects TRBV27 to TRBJ2-3; D is possibly TRBD1 or TRBD2 (5 bases each). V lost 1 base and J 4 bases, leaving 9 bases between the germline ends. The CDR3 covers 14 residues. Germline CDR1 is MNHEY and CDR2 is SMNVEV (reference sequence). The CDR3 loop reads CASSLWGSPDTQYF. The DNA of the CDR3 is TGTGCCAGCAGTTTATGGGGGTCCCCAGATACGCAGTATTTT.

This clonotype was found many times. The chain combines TRBV29-1 with TRBJ1-1; D gene ambiguous. Germline V gene sequence: CDR1 SQVTM, CDR2 ANQGSEA. Trimming cost V 8 bases and J 0 bases, with 13 bases left between them. CDR3 length: 13 amino acids. DNA of the CDR3: TGCAGCCCTCGGGCAGGCCTGAACACTGAAGCTTTCTTT. Amino acids: CSPRAGLNTEAFF.

The chain recombines TRBV5-5 with TRBJ2-3; D is unclear. This CDR3 contains 13 residues. V gave up 6 bases and J gave up 1 base, with 9 bases separating them. CDR1 and CDR2 (germline): SGHKS, YYEKEE (reference sequence). Here the CDR3 reads CASNPDGTDTQYF. The CDR3 region has the DNA TGTGCCAGCAACCCGGACGGCACAGATACGCAGTATTTT.

This clonotype was recorded many times. The chain combines TRBV20-1 with TRBJ2-3; D is unclear. CDR3 length equals 13 residues. The V gene lost 6 bases and the J gene lost 1 base, with 11 bases spanning the gap. Germline loops: CDR1 DFQATT, CDR2 SNEGSKA (reference sequence). The CDR3 is CSAPSPGTDTQYF. The CDR3 bases are TGCAGTGCCCCGTCGCCAGGCACAGATACGCAGTATTTT.

This clonotype appeared many times. This chain uses TRBV12-3 or TRBV12-4 with TRBJ1-5; possibly TRBD1 for D (5 bases). V lost 5 bases, J lost 7 bases, and 9 bases lay in between. The CDR3 has 12 residues. This chain's CDR3 is CASSRGGQPQHF. The CDR3 bases are TGTGCCAGCAGTCGCGGGGGACAGCCCCAGCATTTT.

The rearrangement joins TRBV7-9 to TRBJ2-1, with D maybe TRBD1 (6 bases). This CDR3 is 16 amino acids long. Germline CDR1 and CDR2: SEHNR and FQNEAQ (reference sequence). The germline V and J ends were trimmed by 7 bases and 0 bases, with 16 bases remaining between them. This chain's CDR3 is CASTRRDIGSYNEQFF. In DNA form, the CDR3 reads TGTGCCAGCACCAGAAGGGACATTGGCTCCTACAATGAGCAGTTCTTC. The variable domain in full, completed from reference TRBV7-9 and TRBJ2-1, reads DTGVSQNPRHKITKRGQNVTFRCDPISEHNRLYWYRQTLGQGPEFLTYFQNEAQLEKSRLLSDRFSAERPKGSFSTLEIQRTEQGDSAMYLCASTRRDIGSYNEQFFGPGTRLTVL.

This clonotype was recorded many times. The chain carries TRBV11-3 and TRBJ1-2; possible D gene TRBD1, 5 bases. The germline CDR1 and CDR2 sequences are SGHNT and YENEEA. V lost 11 bases and J lost 2, with 12 bases in between. This CDR3 region has 12 residues. The chain's CDR3 is CAGGGRNYGYTF. The DNA of the CDR3 is TGTGCCGGCGGGGGTAGGAACTATGGCTACACCTTC.

At least ten counts were recorded for this clonotype. This chain uses TRBV9 with TRBJ2-7; D assignment may be TRBD1 or TRBD2 (5 bases each). Germline assignment: CDR1 SGDLS and CDR2 YYNGEE. The CDR3 extends over 15 amino acids. The ends were cut back, 0 bases at V and 6 bases at J, with 16 bases in the middle. CDR3 protein: CASSVGGQGVGEQYF. Written as DNA, the CDR3 is TGTGCCAGCAGCGTAGGAGGGCAGGGAGTAGGCGAGCAGTACTTC.

This clonotype has a count of ten or more. The V gene is TRBV12-3 or TRBV12-4, the J gene TRBJ2-1; D is possibly TRBD1 or TRBD2 (5 bases each). V lost 6 bases to trimming and J lost 1 base, with 16 bases between them. The CDR3 has 16 residues. CDR3 sequence: CASSLLGGRSYNEQFF. CDR3 coding DNA: TGTGCCAGCAGCCTCCTTGGGGGTAGATCCTACAATGAGCAGTTCTTC.

This clonotype appeared many times. The chain employs TRBV2 and TRBJ1-4, with a tentative D call TRBD1 (5 bases). Trimming left V 6 bases short and J 4 bases short, with 15 bases between. The V gene's germline CDR1 is SNHLY and CDR2 FYNNEI. The CDR3 loop spans 15 amino acids. The CDR3 DNA reads as TGTGCCAGCAGGTTGGACGGGGCGTATAATGAAAAACTGTTTTTT. Amino acid sequence: CASRLDGAYNEKLFF. Full variable domain (outside the CDR3, taken from reference TRBV2 and TRBJ1-4): EPEVTQTPSHQVTQMGQEVILRCVPISNHLYFYWYRQILGQKVEFLVSFYNNEISEKSEIFDDQFSVERPDGSNFTLKIRSTKLEDSAMYFCASRLDGAYNEKLFFGSGTQLSVL.

This clonotype was seen repeatedly, ten times or more. J is TRBJ2-6 and V is TRBV18; D gene uncertain. This CDR3 is 14 amino acids long. The V end was cut by 2 bases, the J end by 3 bases, with 5 bases between. Germline V gene lookup returns CDR1 KGHSH and CDR2 LQKENI. The CDR3 reads CASSPGVGANVLTF. In DNA form, the CDR3 reads TGTGCCAGCTCACCAGGGGTTGGGGCCAACGTCCTGACTTTC.

Worth noting for this clonotype: A much larger clone lies one base from this, so it may be a read error. V and J are TRBV5-1 and TRBJ2-6; unclear D gene. This CDR3 is built from 15 residues. Germline V gene lookup returns CDR1 SGHRS and CDR2 YFSETQ. V was clipped by 6 bases and J by 0 bases, with 10 bases between them. CDR3 sequence reads: CASNPAYSGANVLTF. CDR3 coding DNA: TGCGCCAGCAACCCTGCATACTCTGGGGCCAACGTCCTGACTTTC.

In this sample, this clonotype turned up a few times. The junction does not match germline at one end; this may be a read error. The rearrangement joins TRBV5-1 to TRBJ1-4; TRBD1 is a possible D gene (6 bases). Germline assignment: CDR1 SGHRS and CDR2 YFSETQ. The CDR3 contains 19 residues. CDR3 DNA sequence: TGCGCCAGCACCTTGGGCCCGCAAGGGACAACCCTAGATGGTGAAAAACTGTTTTTT. Protein: CASTLGPQGTTLDGEKLFF.

Only a few counts were recorded for this clonotype. V gene TRBV6-6 combines with J gene TRBJ1-2; unclear D gene. The CDR3 covers 9 residues. Between the trimmed V and J ends, which lost 6 bases and 10 bases, there was a span of 6 bases. The V gene's germline CDR1 is MNHNY and CDR2 SVGAGI (reference sequence). The CDR3 bases are TGTGCCAGCAGCTACCCCTACACCTTC. Its protein product is CASSYPYTF.